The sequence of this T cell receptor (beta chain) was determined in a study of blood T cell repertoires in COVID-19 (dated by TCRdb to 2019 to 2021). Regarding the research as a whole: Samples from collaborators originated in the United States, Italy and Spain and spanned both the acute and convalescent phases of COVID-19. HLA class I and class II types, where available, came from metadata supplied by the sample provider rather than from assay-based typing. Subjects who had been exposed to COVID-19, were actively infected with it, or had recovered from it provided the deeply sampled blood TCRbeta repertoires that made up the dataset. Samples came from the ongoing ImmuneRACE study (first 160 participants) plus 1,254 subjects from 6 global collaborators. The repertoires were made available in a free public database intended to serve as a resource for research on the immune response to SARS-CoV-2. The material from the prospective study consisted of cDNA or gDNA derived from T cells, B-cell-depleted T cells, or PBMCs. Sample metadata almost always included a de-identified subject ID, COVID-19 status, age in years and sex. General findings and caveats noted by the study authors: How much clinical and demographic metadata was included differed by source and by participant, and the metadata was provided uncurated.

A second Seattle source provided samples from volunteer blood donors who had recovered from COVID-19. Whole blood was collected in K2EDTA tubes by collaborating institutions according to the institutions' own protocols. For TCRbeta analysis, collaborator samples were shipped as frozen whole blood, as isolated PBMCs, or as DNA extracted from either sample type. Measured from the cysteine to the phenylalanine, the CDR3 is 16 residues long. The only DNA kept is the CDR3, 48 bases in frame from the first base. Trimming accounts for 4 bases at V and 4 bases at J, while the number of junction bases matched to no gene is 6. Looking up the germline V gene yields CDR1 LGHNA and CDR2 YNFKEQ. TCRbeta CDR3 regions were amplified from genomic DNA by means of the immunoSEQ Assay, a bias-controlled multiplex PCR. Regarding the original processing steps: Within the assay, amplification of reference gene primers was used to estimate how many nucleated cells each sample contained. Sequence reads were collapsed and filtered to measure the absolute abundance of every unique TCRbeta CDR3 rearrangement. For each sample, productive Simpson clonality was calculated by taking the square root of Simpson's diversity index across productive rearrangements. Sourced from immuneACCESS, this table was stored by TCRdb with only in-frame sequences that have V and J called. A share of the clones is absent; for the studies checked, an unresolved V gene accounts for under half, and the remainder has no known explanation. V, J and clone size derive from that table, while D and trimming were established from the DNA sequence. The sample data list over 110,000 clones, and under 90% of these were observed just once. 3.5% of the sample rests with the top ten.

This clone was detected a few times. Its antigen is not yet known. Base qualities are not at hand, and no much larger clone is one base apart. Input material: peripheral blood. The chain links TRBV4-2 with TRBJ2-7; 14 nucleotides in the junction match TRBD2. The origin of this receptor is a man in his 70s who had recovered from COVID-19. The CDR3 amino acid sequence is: CASSPTGTSGSYEQYF. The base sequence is TGTGCCAGCAGCCCGACAGGGACTAGCGGGAGTTACGAGCAGTACTTC.